Each of the 28 T cell receptor beta chains below was sequenced from the same sample in a study of early T cells in non-severe SARS-CoV-2 infection. One entry per CDR3 protein, called by TCRdb with MiXCR from the 5' RACE reads. The sample carries 65,000 to 95,000 distinct CDR3 sequences, more than 9% recorded once. The sample was whole blood. These receptors originate from an adult who was a healthcare worker with PCR-confirmed SARS-CoV-2 infection or an uninfected control (not recorded which).

This clonotype was counted many times. This chain joins TRBV5-1 and TRBJ2-1; 7 bases are shared with TRBD2. V trimming: 0 bases; J trimming: 7 bases; junction bases outside the gene matches: 7. The CDR3 is 15 residues long. Per germline, CDR1 SGHRS and CDR2 YFSETQ. The CDR3 spells CASSLGTRAPNEQFF. The DNA of the CDR3 is TGCGCCAGCAGCTTGGGGACTAGGGCCCCAAATGAGCAGTTCTTC.

This chain connects TRBV7-2 to TRBJ1-4; D perhaps matches TRBD1 (5 bases). In germline, CDR1 is SGHTA, CDR2 FQGNSA. The length of the CDR3 is 12 residues. Trimming removed 4 bases from V and 11 bases from J, with 11 bases in between. The CDR3 sequence: CASSSGRDKLFF. CDR3 coding DNA: TGTGCCAGCAGCTCGGGACGGGACAAACTGTTTTTT.

This clonotype was picked up a small number of times. The rearrangement joins TRBV20-1 to TRBJ2-5; 7 positions match TRBD1. V gave up 6 bases and J gave up 7 bases; unmatched junction bases: 8. CDR3 length equals 12 residues. Germline V gene sequence: CDR1 DFQATT, CDR2 SNEGSKA (reference sequence). Here the CDR3 reads CSAPLPGGTQYF. CDR3 coding DNA: TGCAGTGCCCCCCTCCCAGGGGGGACCCAGTACTTC.

In this sample, this clonotype turned up a few times. This rearrangement joins TRBV6-1 to TRBJ2-6, with 7 nucleotides matching TRBD1. Germline V lookup: CDR1 MNHNS, CDR2 SASEGT. J was trimmed by 2 bases and V by 10 bases; bases with no gene match: 5. This CDR3 comprises 14 residues. The CDR3: CATTGEPGANVLTF. The CDR3 bases are TGTGCCACAACAGGGGAGCCTGGGGCCAACGTCCTGACTTTC.

The rearrangement joins TRBV6-1 to TRBJ1-6; D not resolved. The CDR3 totals 15 residues. V lost 6 bases, J lost 7 bases, and 16 bases lay in between. Germline CDR1 reads MNHNS; CDR2 reads SASEGT. The CDR3 DNA is TGTGCCAGCAGCGTCTCATCCAAGCCCAATTCACCCCTCCACTTT. This codes for CASSVSSKPNSPLHF.

Many counts were recorded for this clonotype. The J gene is TRBJ2-1, the V gene TRBV7-2, with TRBD2 matching over 11 bases. V trimming: 2 bases; J trimming: 6 bases; junction bases outside the gene matches: 6. Germline V CDR1 and CDR2: SGHTA, FQGNSA. The CDR3 spans 16 residues. CDR3 DNA: TGTGCCAGCAGCTTAATCCTAGCGGGAGGAGGCAATGAGCAGTTCTTC. The encoded protein is CASSLILAGGGNEQFF. The whole variable domain, remainder taken from reference TRBV7-2 and TRBJ2-1, is GAGVSQSPSNKVTEKGKDVELRCDPISGHTALYWYRQSLGQGLEFLIYFQGNSAPDKSGLPSDRFSAERTGGSVSTLTIQRTQQEDSAVYLCASSLILAGGGNEQFFGPGTRLTVL.

Ten or more counts support this clonotype. The chain carries TRBV6-5 and TRBJ2-2; 8 bases are a match to TRBD2. The length of the CDR3 is 17 residues. Trimming at V came to 6 bases and at J to 4 bases, leaving 13 bases not matched to a gene. The germline V gene has CDR1 MNHEY and CDR2 SVGAGI. DNA for the CDR3: TGTGCCAGCAGATCACTAGCGGAAAAATTAGGCACCGGGGAGCTGTTTTTT. This codes for CASRSLAEKLGTGELFF.

The table lists this clonotype with a few counts. The CDR3 ends on some other residue instead of the conserved phenylalanine or tryptophan, so this is likely a read error. This chain joins TRBV28 and TRBJ2-5; no clear D gene. V was clipped by 3 bases and J by 5 bases, with 16 bases between them. The V gene's germline CDR1 is MDHEN and CDR2 SYDVKM. This CDR3 is built from 15 residues. This chain's CDR3 is CASSFWGRTVETQYS. Here the CDR3 DNA reads TGTGCCAGCAGTTTCTGGGGAAGAACGGTCGAGACCCAGTACTCC.

In this sample, this clonotype turned up many times. The gene calls are TRBV4-2 and TRBJ1-5; 7 nucleotides line up with TRBD1. In germline, CDR1 is LGHNA, CDR2 YNFKEQ. V lost 4 bases and J lost 6; bases outside the gene matches: 12. The CDR3 contains 16 residues. For the CDR3, the DNA is TGTGCCAGCAGCCCGCAGACAGGGCGCAATACTCAGCCCCAGCATTTT. Its translation is CASSPQTGRNTQPQHF.

This clonotype showed up many times. This chain connects TRBV3-1 to TRBJ2-1; 12 bases fit TRBD2. Germline V gives CDR1 LGHDT, CDR2 YNNKEL (reference sequence). V lost 4 bases to trimming and J lost 0 bases; unmatched junction nucleotides: 7. The CDR3 spans 18 residues. This CDR3 is CASSRVRTSGNSYNEQFF. The CDR3 coding sequence is TGTGCCAGCAGCCGTGTACGGACTAGCGGGAACTCCTACAATGAGCAGTTCTTC.

This clonotype came up many times. The V and J genes are TRBV5-4 and TRBJ2-7; D is ambiguous. The germline CDR1 and CDR2 sequences are SGHNT and YYREEE (reference sequence). Trimming shortened V by 5 bases and J by 0 bases, and 15 bases separated the two germline ends. This CDR3 is built from 15 residues. The CDR3 DNA sequence: TGTGCCAGCAGTTCGGTAGGGCAGAACTCCTACGAGCAGTACTTC. It is translated as CASSSVGQNSYEQYF.

This clonotype was found many times. The chain employs TRBV27 and TRBJ1-3; D gene uncertain. Germline V gene data show CDR1 as MNHEY and CDR2 as SMNVEV (reference sequence). Trimming took off 5 bases at V and 4 bases at J, with 9 bases between the two ends. This CDR3 is 13 amino acids long. CDR3 sequence reads: CASSHDGGNTIYF. The CDR3 DNA reads as TGTGCCAGCAGTCACGACGGGGGAAACACCATATATTTT.

Ten or more counts support this clonotype. The chain recombines TRBV6-6 with TRBJ2-7, with D maybe TRBD2 (5 bases). Germline CDR1 is MNHNY and CDR2 is SVGAGI (reference sequence). The CDR3 covers 14 residues. Trimming pared 6 bases from V and 6 bases from J, leaving 18 bases between. The DNA for the CDR3 is TGTGCCAGCAGCCAACTCGGGGAAGGTACCGAGCAGTACTTC. Translating it yields CASSQLGEGTEQYF.

The chain employs TRBV27 and TRBJ1-4; perhaps TRBD1 as D (6 bases). Trimming pared 0 bases from V and 2 bases from J, leaving 10 bases between. Germline values: CDR1 MNHEY, CDR2 SMNVEV (reference sequence). The CDR3 length is 16 residues. The CDR3 region is CASSLSPGGTNEKLFF. The CDR3 coding sequence is TGTGCCAGCAGTTTATCCCCTGGGGGCACTAATGAAAAACTGTTTTTT.

This clonotype was seen ten or more times. This sequence joins TRBV6-5 and TRBJ1-2, with TRBD1 identical over 11 bases. The length of the CDR3 is 16 residues. Unmatched junction bases numbered 10, after V lost 2 bases and J lost 8 bases. Looked up from germline, CDR1 is MNHEY and CDR2 is SVGAGI. The CDR3 loop is CASSYGQGAVLWGYTF. In nucleotides, the CDR3 is TGTGCCAGCAGTTACGGACAGGGGGCCGTACTTTGGGGCTACACCTTC.

In its sample, this clonotype was seen many times. The V and J genes are TRBV7-2 and TRBJ2-4; D not certain. The germline V and J ends were trimmed by 3 bases and 0 bases, with 9 bases remaining between them. Per germline, CDR1 SGHTA and CDR2 FQGNSA. The CDR3 is 15 amino acids. The CDR3 DNA sequence: TGTGCCAGCAGCTTGCCAGACTTAGCCAAAAACATTCAGTACTTC. Encoded protein: CASSLPDLAKNIQYF.

This clonotype was found many times. V gene TRBV7-9 combines with J gene TRBJ2-4; TRBD2 agrees at 13 bases. V shed 5 bases, J shed 10 bases, and the junction held 11 bases outside the gene matches. Germline V gene sequence: CDR1 SEHNR, CDR2 FQNEAQ (reference sequence). CDR3 length: 16 residues. In DNA form, the CDR3 reads TGTGCCAGCAGCCAGACTAGCGGGAGGTCGGGAACAATTCAGTACTTC. This translates into CASSQTSGRSGTIQYF.

For this clonotype: A much larger clone differs from this one at a single base, so this may be a read error. The chain is built from TRBV7-2 and TRBJ2-3, with D unclear. Germline loops: CDR1 SGHTA, CDR2 FQGNSA. The CDR3 contains 11 residues. The CDR3: CGSSLVDTQYF. CDR3 DNA sequence: TGTGGCAGCAGCTTAGTCGATACGCAGTATTTT.

This clonotype was detected many times. This chain uses TRBV4-1 with TRBJ2-1, with a possible D match to TRBD2 (6 bases). Deletions cut 4 bases from V and 0 bases from J, with 19 bases between. The CDR3 consists of 18 residues. Germline CDR1 and CDR2: MGHRA and YSYEKL. The CDR3 loop is CASSPKWGGLSSYNEQFF. CDR3 DNA: TGCGCCAGCAGCCCAAAATGGGGAGGCCTAAGCTCCTACAATGAGCAGTTCTTC.

This clonotype was observed at least ten times. The rearrangement uses TRBV7-3 and TRBJ2-5; possibly TRBD2 for D (6 bases). The germline V gene has CDR1 SGHTA and CDR2 FQGTGA. The CDR3 is 14 residues long. V lost 4 bases to trimming and J lost 2 bases, with 11 bases between them. This CDR3 reads CASSSGRGQETQYF. The CDR3 DNA reads as TGTGCCAGCAGCTCAGGCCGGGGGCAAGAGACCCAGTACTTC.

This clonotype has ten or more counts. J is TRBJ1-1 and V is TRBV18; D unresolved. The CDR3 consists of 14 residues. Germline V lookup: CDR1 KGHSH, CDR2 LQKENI. V lost 1 base and J lost 1, with 7 bases in between. CDR3 DNA sequence: TGTGCCAGCTCACCACAACGGGCGAACACTGAAGCTTTCTTT. As protein: CASSPQRANTEAFF. Variable domain in full (rest from reference TRBV18 and TRBJ1-1): NAGVMQNPRHLVRRRGQEARLRCSPMKGHSHVYWYRQLPEEGLKFMVYLQKENIIDESGMPKERFSAEFPKEGPSILRIQQVVRGDSAAYFCASSPQRANTEAFFGQGTRLTVV.

This clonotype was detected ten times or more. The gene calls are TRBV20-1 and TRBJ2-5; 7 bases agree with TRBD2. V dropped 2 bases and J dropped 4; count of bases not matched to a gene: 1. The CDR3 has 12 amino acids. Germline CDR1 is DFQATT and CDR2 is SNEGSKA (reference sequence). Written as DNA, the CDR3 is TGCAGTGCTAGATCTAGCGGAGAGACCCAGTACTTC. It yields the protein CSARSSGETQYF.

CDR3 bases: TGTGCCAGCAGCCAAAGTTCAAGCGGGAGATGGTACGAGCAGTACTTC. Its translation: CASSQSSSGRWYEQYF. The genes are TRBV3-1 and TRBJ2-7; 8 positions agree with TRBD2. Germline CDR1 is LGHDT and CDR2 is YNNKEL (reference sequence). After removal of 2 bases from V and 4 bases from J, the junction contained 10 bases not matched to a gene. The CDR3 is 16 amino acids.

A few counts support this clonotype. This chain links TRBV12-3 or TRBV12-4 with TRBJ2-7; 7 bases match TRBD2. This CDR3 contains 14 residues. V shed 5 bases and J 2 bases; nucleotides not matched to a gene: 6. DNA of the CDR3: TGTGCCAGCAGTCTAAGCGGGATTCCCTACGAGCAGTACTTC. Protein sequence: CASSLSGIPYEQYF.

This clonotype was recorded many times. This chain connects TRBV6-6 to TRBJ2-1; D is ambiguous. V lost 3 bases to trimming and J lost 5 bases, with 11 bases between them. The CDR3 extends over 14 amino acids. The germline CDR1 and CDR2 sequences are MNHNY and SVGAGI (reference sequence). CDR3 sequence (DNA): TGTGCCAGCAGTTATAAAGGACCCGACAATGAGCAGTTCTTC. Amino acids: CASSYKGPDNEQFF.

The DNA for the CDR3 is TGTGCCAGCAGCTTAGGACTAGTCACAGATACGCAGTATTTT. Translating it yields CASSLGLVTDTQYF. The rearrangement joins TRBV11-2 to TRBJ2-3; TRBD2 might be the D (6 bases). The CDR3 has 14 amino acids. Germline V gene sequence: CDR1 SGHAT, CDR2 FQNNGV. V lost 1 base and J 2 bases, leaving 7 bases between the germline ends.

This clonotype was found a few times. The rearrangement uses TRBV7-6 and TRBJ2-6, with D hard to call. V lost 2 bases to trimming and J lost 0 bases, with 8 bases between them. This CDR3 region has 16 residues. Germline assignment: CDR1 SGHVS and CDR2 FNYEAQ. As DNA, the CDR3 is TGTGCCAGCAGCTTAAACCCCGACTCTGGGGCCAACGTCCTGACTTTC. Its protein is CASSLNPDSGANVLTF.

This clonotype has at least ten counts. The rearrangement joins TRBV2 to TRBJ2-2, with 10 positions matching TRBD1. The CDR3 spans 19 residues. Germline trimming cut 9 bases from V and 2 bases from J; bases unmatched to any gene: 18. CDR1 is SNHLY and CDR2 is FYNNEI in the germline V gene. Here the CDR3 DNA reads TGTGCCAGGAAAGGGAAGTTAGCCGGGACAGGGGTTAACACCGGGGAGCTGTTTTTT. This gives the protein CARKGKLAGTGVNTGELFF.